This T cell receptor (beta chain) was retrieved from a study of Graves' ophthalmopathy and Graves' hyperthyroidism (dated by TCRdb to the late 2010s). Regarding the complete study: Peripheral blood was collected before any treatment was given, at the time of initial diagnosis. To tell Graves' ophthalmopathy apart from Graves' hyperthyroidism, and to predict which patients would progress to ophthalmopathy, the study relied on TCR beta repertoire signatures. In total, approximately 140 blood samples were TCR-sequenced: around 42 ophthalmopathy, some 75 hyperthyroidism and roughly 17 hyperthyroidism-to-ophthalmopathy patients. To explore V-J signatures that separate ophthalmopathy from hyperthyroidism, a discovery set of approximately 100 patients was enrolled, consisting of approximately 45 with ophthalmopathy and approximately 60 with stable hyperthyroidism. An independent validation cohort was composed of around 19 hyperthyroidism patients and around 16 patients who later progressed from hyperthyroidism to ophthalmopathy. In five to seven hyperthyroidism patients, the T-cell repertoire of thyroid tissue was compared with the T-cell repertoire of blood. Following sample collection, hyperthyroidism patients were given methimazole at a starting dose of 30 mg daily, and ophthalmopathy patients were given high-dose intravenous methylprednisolone. The roughly 100 discovery patients were randomly split 7:3 into training and test sets. Study-level results and caveats: In cross-validation, the 13-signature model distinguished ophthalmopathy from stable hyperthyroidism with around 90% sensitivity and 81.08% specificity, while in the test set the corresponding values were approximately 80% and 75%. Most expanded thyroid clonotypes with a frequency above 0.001 also appeared in blood, which suggests that blood repertoires may reflect the immune response in the thyroid. No statistical method was used to predetermine the sample size, and group allocation was not hidden from the investigators. In validation, the model predicted ophthalmopathy progression with 55% to 71% sensitivity and roughly 78% specificity; some twelve predicted patients were CT-confirmed with GO in a median of approximately 6.5 months.

Hyperthyroidism was considered stable if no progression to ophthalmopathy occurred within 18 months of follow-up. Patients with hyperthyroidism were aged 18 to 65 years, had been newly diagnosed, and had a disease duration of less than 2 months. Anyone with other autoimmune diseases, uncontrolled infections, pregnancy or lactation was excluded from the study. Diagnosis relied on clinical symptoms, serum thyroxine, TRAb, thyroid ultrasound and orbital computed tomography. Using Ficoll-Paque density gradient centrifugation, PBMCs were isolated from about 9.4 ml of fresh peripheral blood. Total RNA was extracted with Trizol reagent and quality-checked on an Agilent 2100 Bioanalyzer. Ten or more counts support this clonotype. This receptor's antigen is unknown. Base-call qualities are not available, and no considerably larger clone is one nucleotide away. TCR beta CDR3 regions were amplified from RNA transcripts for repertoire sequencing. A first-round RT-PCR used HTBI primers with the Qiagen OneStep RT-PCR kit, followed by a second-round multiplex PCR, size selection and purification. Libraries were sequenced on an Illumina HiSeq2000 using paired-end 100 bp reads. Turning to the authors' computational methods: SOAPnuke was used for read processing, and reads with adapters, uncalled bases, a mean Phred below 15, or no exact constant-primer or identifier match were discarded. High-quality paired reads were merged with COPE v1.2.5. Each unique nucleotide sequence was treated as a clonotype, and MiTCR v1.1 was used to align the clonotypes to the IMGT TRB V, D and J references. Analysis was restricted to V-J combinations with a frequency above 0.0001, which covered 99.2% of repertoires. For each V-J combination, a TCR clonal expansion and chaos score was defined as F50 clonal expansion divided by the chaos observed in the TCRdist matrix. Welch's t-statistics and random forest were used to narrow the features down to approximately twelve V-J combinations, which were then fed into a naive Bayes classifier. The similarity between thyroid and blood repertoires was quantified using the Morisita-Horn index. Using fastp at Q25 and MiXCR, TCRdb reprocessed the public reads and kept productive beta chains. Rows merge per CDR3 protein into single entries with the most common DNA and genes. The V and J calls were not made by the authors but by TCRdb's processing. This sample is represented by hundreds of thousands of distinct CDR3 sequences; about 21% of them were singletons. More than 2.5% of the sample belongs to the ten largest clones.

Sequencing was carried out using peripheral blood. This TCR came from a woman aged 18-30 years with stable Graves' hyperthyroidism. Donor details come from another sample of the same person, matched by shared clones.

CDR3 protein: CASSVGRRAGELFF. The DNA sequence reads TGTGCCAGCAGTGTCGGCAGGCGGGCCGGGGAGCTGTTTTTT. The chain is assembled from TRBV12-3 or TRBV12-4 and TRBJ2-2; the D segment could be TRBD2, given 5 matching bases. Including the terminal cysteine and phenylalanine, the CDR3 comprises 14 residues. Only the CDR3 portion is preserved as DNA: 42 bases, with reading frame beginning at the first base. Deletion took 5 bases off V and 6 bases off J, with a span of 13 bases between the germline ends.